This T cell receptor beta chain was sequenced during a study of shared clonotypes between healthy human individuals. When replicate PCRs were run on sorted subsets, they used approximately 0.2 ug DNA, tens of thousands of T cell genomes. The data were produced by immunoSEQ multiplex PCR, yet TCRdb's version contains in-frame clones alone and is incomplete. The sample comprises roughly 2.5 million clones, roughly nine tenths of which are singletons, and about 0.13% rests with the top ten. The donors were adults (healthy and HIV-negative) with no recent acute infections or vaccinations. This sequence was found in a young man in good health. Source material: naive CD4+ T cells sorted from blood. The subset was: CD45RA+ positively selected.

As DNA, the CDR3 is TGTGCCAGTAGTGAGGGGGGGTTGAGGGAGCTGTTTTTT. Its translation is CASSEGGLRELFF. The chain employs TRBV19 and TRBJ2-2, with D possibly being TRBD2 (7 bases). This CDR3 spans 13 amino acids. The germline V gene encodes CDR1 LNHDA and CDR2 SQIVND (reference sequence). V was clipped by 5 bases and J by 9 bases, with 13 bases between them.